This section outlines one T cell receptor (beta chain) sequence together with its context. Its antigen is unknown. This CDR3 has 14 amino acids. The sample belongs to a study of graft-versus-host responses after intestinal transplantation. Study-level background: Transplant types were multivisceral, liver-intestinal, or isolated intestinal. Following induction with anti-thymocyte globulin, all recipients were given tacrolimus and steroids for 2 to 4 years. Broader study findings: Ileal or blood samples showed some GvH clones first, and such clones were also found in recipient marrow. High graft-versus-host to host-versus-graft clonal ratios were found in allografts of patients who had graft-donor T cell macrochimerism.

Sequenced by immunoSEQ multiplex PCR; TCRdb stores in-frame clones only, minus some. The table lists 77,000 or so clones, about 90% of them singletons, with approximately 0.64% in the top ten. The chain carries TRBV21-1 and TRBJ1-5; no DNA check was done on the table's D call, TRBD1. TRBV21-1 is a documented pseudogene. The sample in question was PBMCs, obtained 98 days after intestinal transplantation. The receptor was isolated from a human patient who received an intestinal transplant, so some T cells may come from the graft donor. The CDR3, as DNA: TGTGCCAGCAGCGGCCCACAGGGGAGACAGCCCCAGCATTTT. Its translation is CASSGPQGRQPQHF.